A single sample gave rise to the 5 T cell receptor beta chains below, sequenced in a study of blood T cell repertoires in COVID-19. Data came from immunoSEQ multiplex PCR; TCRdb stores just in-frame clones and leaves some out. Among over 150,000 clones, more than 70% were seen once, and the ten largest hold more than 2%. Sequencing input: peripheral blood. Source of these receptors: a man in his forties or fifties who had recovered from COVID-19.

This chain links TRBV19 with TRBJ1-1; TRBD1 agrees at 11 bases. Germline V lookup: CDR1 LNHDA, CDR2 SQIVND (reference sequence). With V trimmed by 9 bases and J by 8 bases, 14 bases remained unmatched. This CDR3 comprises 15 residues. CDR3 residues: CASRERDRGMREAFF. For the CDR3, the DNA is TGTGCCAGCCGAGAACGGGACAGGGGGATGAGGGAAGCTTTCTTT.

J is TRBJ2-5 and V is TRBV7-3; possibly TRBD2 for D (5 bases). The CDR3 has 13 residues. Per germline, CDR1 SGHTA and CDR2 FQGTGA. With 5 bases removed from V and 0 bases from J, the gap between germline ends came to 7 bases. CDR3 region: CASSPGYQETQYF. The CDR3 DNA sequence: TGTGCCAGCAGCCCGGGGTACCAAGAGACCCAGTACTTC.

This chain connects TRBV19 to TRBJ1-3; tentative D call: TRBD1 (5 bases). The CDR3 totals 16 residues. Per the germline V gene, CDR1 is LNHDA and CDR2 is SQIVND (reference sequence). Trimming removed 3 bases at V and 0 bases at J, with 12 bases between. The CDR3 DNA sequence: TGTGCCAGTAGTATCTGGACATTGCTCTCTGGAAACACCATATATTTT. It encodes CASSIWTLLSGNTIYF.

This clone showed up just a few times. V is TRBV4-2 and J is TRBJ2-5; D possibly corresponds to TRBD1 (5 bases). V gave up 0 bases and J gave up 4 bases, with 9 bases separating them. Germline V gene sequence: CDR1 LGHNA, CDR2 YNFKEQ. The CDR3 has 14 residues. The CDR3 coding sequence is TGTGCCAGCAGCCAAGATCAGGGAATAGAGACCCAGTACTTC. Translating gives CASSQDQGIETQYF.

The rearrangement uses TRBV19 and TRBJ1-5; D may be TRBD1 (6 bases). CDR1 LNHDA and CDR2 SQIVND come from the germline V gene (reference sequence). The CDR3 covers 16 residues. The V end lost 3 bases, the J end lost 3 bases, and 15 bases lay between the germline ends. This chain's CDR3 is CASSMVGQPDNQPQHF. CDR3 nucleotide sequence: TGTGCCAGTAGTATGGTCGGACAGCCCGACAATCAGCCCCAGCATTTT.